This T cell receptor (beta chain) appears in the sequencing data of a study of shared clonotypes between healthy human individuals. Study-level information: For every donor, three CD4 naive, three CD4 memory, two CD8 naive and one CD8 memory plates were used. General study points: What rarefaction showed was incomplete sorted-subset sequencing despite large depth.

The method was immunoSEQ multiplex PCR; TCRdb's version includes in-frame clones alone and lacks a portion of them. The sample consists of a few hundred thousand clones, about 97% of them appearing once. As concerns this clone: Its target is unknown.

The CDR3 spans 14 residues. Germline loops: CDR1 ENHRY, CDR2 SYGVKD. Trimming shortened V by 10 bases and J by 5 bases, and 20 bases separated the two germline ends. The sequence derives from a woman in her 30s in good health. V and J are TRBV10-3 and TRBJ1-1, with D maybe TRBD1 (5 bases). The sequencing input was naive CD4+ T cells sorted from blood. Subset reported: CD45RA+ positively selected. The DNA of the CDR3 is TGTGCCACCGCTACCGGGGCAGATGCTACTGAAGCTTTCTTT. Amino acid sequence: CATATGADATEAFF.